These 9 T cell receptor beta chains were sequenced from one sample in a study of monozygotic twins with cystic fibrosis. Here immunoSEQ multiplex PCR was the method, and the copy in TCRdb shows in-frame clones only, minus some. The sample yields about 29,000 clones, 85% seen once. The source material was blood. Receptors originate from a girl aged 2-10 years with cystic fibrosis.

This chain links TRBV6-7 with TRBJ2-5, with D tentatively TRBD2 (7 bases). TRBV6-7 is an open reading frame whose function is uncertain. V lost 0 bases and J 5 bases, leaving 28 bases between the germline ends. The CDR3 spans 20 residues. CDR3 sequence reads: CASSYSMGGWTEEKAETQYF. Here the CDR3 DNA reads TGTGCCAGCAGTTACTCGATGGGAGGGTGGACAGAGGAAAAAGCGGAGACCCAGTACTTC.

The chain is built from TRBV4-1 and TRBJ2-7; perhaps TRBD2 as D (5 bases). CDR3 length: 13 amino acids. V was clipped by 5 bases and J by 3 bases, with 11 bases between them. From germline, CDR1 is MGHRA and CDR2 YSYEKL. The CDR3 protein is CASSFGLIYEQYF. The CDR3 region has the DNA TGCGCCAGCAGCTTCGGACTTATCTACGAGCAGTACTTC.

The V gene is TRBV25-1, the J gene TRBJ2-7; 9 bases match TRBD2. V shed 4 bases, J shed 4 bases, and the junction held 2 bases outside the gene matches. Germline V CDR1 and CDR2: MGHDK, SYGVNS. The CDR3 length is 13 residues. The CDR3 region is CASSASGKYEQYF. The CDR3 DNA follows: TGTGCCAGCAGTGCTAGCGGGAAGTACGAGCAGTACTTC.

The chain combines TRBV5-1 with TRBJ2-2; 7 nucleotides line up with TRBD1. Trimming took 3 bases from V and 3 from J; bases not matched to a gene: 2. Germline assignment: CDR1 SGHRS and CDR2 YFSETQ. The CDR3 loop spans 14 amino acids. DNA for the CDR3: TGCGCCAGCAGCTCCACAGGGGACACCGGGGAGCTGTTTTTT. Translated, it gives CASSSTGDTGELFF. Full variable domain (outside the CDR3, taken from reference TRBV5-1 and TRBJ2-2): KAGVTQTPRYLIKTRGQQVTLSCSPISGHRSVSWYQQTPGQGLQFLFEYFSETQRNKGNFPGRFSGRQFSNSRSEMNVSTLELGDSALYLCASSSTGDTGELFFGEGSRLTVL.

The V gene is TRBV5-1, the J gene TRBJ2-4; D is perhaps TRBD1 (6 bases). This CDR3 is built from 14 residues. Looked up from germline, CDR1 is SGHRS and CDR2 is YFSETQ. V gave up 0 bases and J gave up 7 bases, with 11 bases separating them. The CDR3 protein is CASSLAGVQNIQYF. The CDR3 coding sequence is TGCGCCAGCAGCTTGGCAGGGGTGCAGAACATTCAGTACTTC. The full variable domain, its missing parts supplied by reference TRBV5-1 and TRBJ2-4, is KAGVTQTPRYLIKTRGQQVTLSCSPISGHRSVSWYQQTPGQGLQFLFEYFSETQRNKGNFPGRFSGRQFSNSRSEMNVSTLELGDSALYLCASSLAGVQNIQYFGAGTRLSVL.

This chain links TRBV18 with TRBJ2-3; D is unresolved. This CDR3 has 15 amino acids. Trimming left V 1 base short and J 0 bases short, with 8 bases between. Germline V gene lookup returns CDR1 KGHSH and CDR2 LQKENI. CDR3 protein: CASSPQTTSTDTQYF. For the CDR3, the DNA is TGTGCCAGCTCACCACAAACAACGAGCACAGATACGCAGTATTTT. Full variable domain (remainder filled in from reference TRBV18 and TRBJ2-3): NAGVMQNPRHLVRRRGQEARLRCSPMKGHSHVYWYRQLPEEGLKFMVYLQKENIIDESGMPKERFSAEFPKEGPSILRIQQVVRGDSAAYFCASSPQTTSTDTQYFGPGTRLTVL.

This sequence joins TRBV5-1 and TRBJ1-5; 9 nucleotides align to TRBD1. The germline V gene encodes CDR1 SGHRS and CDR2 YFSETQ. V gave up 4 bases and J gave up 4 bases; unmatched junction bases: 3. The CDR3 totals 14 residues. The CDR3 loop reads CASSPGQGNQPQHF. The CDR3 DNA reads as TGCGCCAGCAGCCCGGGACAGGGAAATCAGCCCCAGCATTTT. The full variable domain, with the rest looked up from reference TRBV5-1 and TRBJ1-5, is KAGVTQTPRYLIKTRGQQVTLSCSPISGHRSVSWYQQTPGQGLQFLFEYFSETQRNKGNFPGRFSGRQFSNSRSEMNVSTLELGDSALYLCASSPGQGNQPQHFGDGTRLSIL.

The chain uses TRBV5-6 and TRBJ2-5; 14 bases are a match to TRBD2. The ends lost 3 bases at V and 5 bases at J; junction bases unmatched: 3. The CDR3 is 15 amino acids. Germline V gene data show CDR1 as SGHDT and CDR2 as YYEEEE. Here the CDR3 DNA reads TGTGCCAGCAGCTCACGGACTAGCGGGAGGGAGACCCAGTACTTC. Translating gives CASSSRTSGRETQYF.

This clone was seen just once. CDR3 protein: CASSSRDRGTSSAGKNTGELFF. The CDR3 region has the DNA TGTGCCAGCAGTTCCCGGGACAGGGGGACTTCGTCGGCGGGGAAGAACACCGGGGAGCTGTTTTTT. The genes are TRBV27 and TRBJ2-2, with 11 bases fitting TRBD1. The CDR3 consists of 22 residues. The germline CDR1 and CDR2 sequences are MNHEY and SMNVEV (reference sequence). V shed 4 bases, J shed 1 base, and the junction held 20 bases outside the gene matches.